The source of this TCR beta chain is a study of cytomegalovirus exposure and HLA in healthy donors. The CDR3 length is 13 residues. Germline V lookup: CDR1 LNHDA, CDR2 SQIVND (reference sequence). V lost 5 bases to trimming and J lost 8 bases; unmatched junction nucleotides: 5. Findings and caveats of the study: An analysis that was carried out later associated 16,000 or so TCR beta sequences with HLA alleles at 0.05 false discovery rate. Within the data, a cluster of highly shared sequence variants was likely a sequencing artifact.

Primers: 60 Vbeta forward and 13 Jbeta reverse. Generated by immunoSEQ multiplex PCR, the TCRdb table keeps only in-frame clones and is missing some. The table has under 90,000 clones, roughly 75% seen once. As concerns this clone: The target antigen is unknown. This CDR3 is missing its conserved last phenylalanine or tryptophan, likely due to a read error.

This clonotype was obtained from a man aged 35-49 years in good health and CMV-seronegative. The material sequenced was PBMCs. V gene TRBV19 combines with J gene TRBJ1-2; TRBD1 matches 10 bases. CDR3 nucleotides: TGTGCCAGTAGTGACAGGGGGCGTCGAGGCTACACCCTC. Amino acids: CASSDRGRRGYTL.